Shown below are 7 T cell receptor beta chains from a single sample sequenced in a study of T cells after yellow fever vaccination. TCRdb called the 5' RACE reads again in MiXCR, with one record for every CDR3 protein. Of about 260,000 distinct CDR3 sequences detected, about an eighth appear once; the ten largest clones hold approximately 0.49%. Sequencing used CD4+ T cells sorted from PBMCs, obtained 45 days after the yellow fever booster vaccination. Source of these receptors: a man aged 25 to 40 who received the YFV17D yellow fever vaccine.

This clonotype was detected only a few times. The chain recombines TRBV7-2 with TRBJ2-1; tentatively, D is TRBD2 (6 bases). V gave up 6 bases and J gave up 2 bases, with 17 bases separating them. The germline CDR1 and CDR2 sequences are SGHTA and FQGNSA. The CDR3 is 16 amino acids. CDR3 sequence (DNA): TGTGCCAGCAGTTACTGGGGCGGGGTGGCCTACAATGAGCAGTTCTTC. This codes for CASSYWGGVAYNEQFF. Using reference TRBV7-2 and TRBJ2-1 for the parts outside the CDR3, the full variable domain is GAGVSQSPSNKVTEKGKDVELRCDPISGHTALYWYRQSLGQGLEFLIYFQGNSAPDKSGLPSDRFSAERTGGSVSTLTIQRTQQEDSAVYLCASSYWGGVAYNEQFFGPGTRLTVL.

The chain recombines TRBV7-3 with TRBJ1-1; D is uncertain. Trimming removed 2 bases at V and 0 bases at J, with 4 bases between. This CDR3 is 13 amino acids long. The germline V gene encodes CDR1 SGHTA and CDR2 FQGTGA. CDR3 coding DNA: TGTGCCAGCAGCTTACACCTGAACACTGAAGCTTTCTTT. Its translation is CASSLHLNTEAFF.

This clonotype was found a few times. The chain joins TRBV5-1 to TRBJ2-2; D may be TRBD1 or TRBD2 (5 bases each). Germline loops: CDR1 SGHRS, CDR2 YFSETQ. The CDR3 is made up of 15 amino acids. Deletions cut 1 base from V and 2 bases from J, with 9 bases between. CDR3 sequence reads: CASSLTGRNTGELFF. DNA for the CDR3: TGCGCCAGCAGCTTGACGGGACGCAACACCGGGGAGCTGTTTTTT.

The chain is built from TRBV5-1 and TRBJ2-3; 8 bases are a match to TRBD2. This CDR3 region has 15 residues. V shed 6 bases, J shed 4 bases, and the junction held 10 bases outside the gene matches. Germline V gene data show CDR1 as SGHRS and CDR2 as YFSETQ. CDR3: CASTIGLAGADTQYF. In DNA, the CDR3 is TGCGCCAGCACCATCGGACTAGCAGGCGCAGATACGCAGTATTTT.

This clonotype was seen only a few times. V usage is TRBV20-1 and J usage is TRBJ2-5; 14 bases match TRBD2. CDR3 length: 15 amino acids. CDR1 is DFQATT and CDR2 is SNEGSKA in the germline V gene (reference sequence). V gave up 5 bases and J gave up 5 bases; unmatched junction bases: 7. CDR3 bases: TGCAGTGCTTCAGGACTAGCGGGAGGCGAGGAGACCCAGTACTTC. This translates into CSASGLAGGEETQYF.

Many counts were recorded for this clonotype. This chain links TRBV29-1 with TRBJ1-5, with a weak D call TRBD1 (5 bases). Trimming took off 6 bases at V and 4 bases at J, with 13 bases between the two ends. Germline V gene sequence: CDR1 SQVTM, CDR2 ANQGSEA. This CDR3 spans 13 amino acids. The CDR3 loop is CSVAGTTNQPQHF. The DNA for the CDR3 is TGCAGCGTGGCCGGGACCACTAATCAGCCCCAGCATTTT.

This clonotype has just a few counts. The V gene is TRBV12-3 or TRBV12-4, the J gene TRBJ2-7, with 13 bases that match TRBD2. With V trimmed by 6 bases and J by 5 bases, 4 bases remained unmatched. This CDR3 is 14 amino acids long. CDR3 loop: CASRGTSGNHEQYF. The CDR3 nucleotides are TGTGCCAGCAGGGGGACTAGCGGGAACCACGAGCAGTACTTC.